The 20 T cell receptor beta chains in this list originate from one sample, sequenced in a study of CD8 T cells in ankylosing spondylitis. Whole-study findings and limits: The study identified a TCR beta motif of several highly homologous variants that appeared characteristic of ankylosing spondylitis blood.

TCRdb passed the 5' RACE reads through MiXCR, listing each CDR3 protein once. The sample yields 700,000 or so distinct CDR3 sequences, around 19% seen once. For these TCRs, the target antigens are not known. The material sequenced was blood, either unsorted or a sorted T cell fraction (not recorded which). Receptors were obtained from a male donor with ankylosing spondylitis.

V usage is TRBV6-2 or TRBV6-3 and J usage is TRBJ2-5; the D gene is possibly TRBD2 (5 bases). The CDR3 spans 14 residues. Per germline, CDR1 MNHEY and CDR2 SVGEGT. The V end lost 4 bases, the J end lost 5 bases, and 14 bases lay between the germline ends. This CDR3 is CASSWGRGSETQYF. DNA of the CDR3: TGTGCCAGCAGTTGGGGAAGAGGGAGTGAGACCCAGTACTTC.

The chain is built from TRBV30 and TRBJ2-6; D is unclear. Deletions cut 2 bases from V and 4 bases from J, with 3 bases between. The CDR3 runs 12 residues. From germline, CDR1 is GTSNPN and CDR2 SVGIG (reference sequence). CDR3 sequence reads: CAWSLGANVLTF. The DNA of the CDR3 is TGTGCCTGGAGTCTGGGGGCCAACGTCCTGACTTTC.

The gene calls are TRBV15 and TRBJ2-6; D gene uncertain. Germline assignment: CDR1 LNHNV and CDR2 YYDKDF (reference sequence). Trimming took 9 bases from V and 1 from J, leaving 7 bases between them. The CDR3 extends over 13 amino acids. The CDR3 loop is CATLLSGANVLTF. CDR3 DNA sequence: TGTGCCACTCTACTATCTGGGGCCAACGTCCTGACTTTC.

The chain's CDR3 is CASSQERTPDGTQYF. The CDR3 DNA reads TGCGCCAGCAGCCAAGAACGAACTCCTGATGGTACGCAGTATTTT. The chain links TRBV4-1 to TRBJ2-3, with D unresolved. V was shortened by 0 bases and J by 8 bases, with 15 bases between the two germline ends. CDR1 is MGHRA and CDR2 is YSYEKL in the germline V gene. The CDR3 spans 15 residues.

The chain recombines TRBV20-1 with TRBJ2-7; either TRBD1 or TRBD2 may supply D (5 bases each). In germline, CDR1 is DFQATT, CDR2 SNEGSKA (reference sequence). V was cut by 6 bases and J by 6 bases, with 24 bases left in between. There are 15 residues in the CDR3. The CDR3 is CSALRAGTPLGEQYF. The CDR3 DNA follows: TGCAGTGCCCTAAGGGCCGGGACCCCTTTAGGCGAGCAGTACTTC.

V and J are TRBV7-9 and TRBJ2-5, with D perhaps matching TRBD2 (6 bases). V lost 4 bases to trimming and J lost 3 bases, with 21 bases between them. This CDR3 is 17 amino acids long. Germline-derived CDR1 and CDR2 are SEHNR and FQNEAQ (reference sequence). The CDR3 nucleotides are TGTGCCAGCAGCTCCCGACTGGGCGGGGCTGGAGAAGAGACCCAGTACTTC. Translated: CASSSRLGGAGEETQYF.

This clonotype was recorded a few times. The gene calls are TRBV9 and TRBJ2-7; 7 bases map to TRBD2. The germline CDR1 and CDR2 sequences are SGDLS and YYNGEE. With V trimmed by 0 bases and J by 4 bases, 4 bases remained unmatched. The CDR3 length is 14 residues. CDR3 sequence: CASSVGGSGYEQYF. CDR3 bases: TGTGCCAGCAGCGTAGGCGGGAGCGGGTACGAGCAGTACTTC. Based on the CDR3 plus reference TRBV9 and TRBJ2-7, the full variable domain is DSGVTQTPKHLITATGQRVTLRCSPRSGDLSVYWYQQSLDQGLQFLIQYYNGEERAKGNILERFSAQQFPDLHSELNLSSLELGDSALYFCASSVGGSGYEQYFGPGTRLTVT.

The CDR3 DNA follows: TGCAGCGTGACAGGGGGTGGCTATGGCTACACCTTC. Translating gives CSVTGGGYGYTF. The V call is TRBV29-1, the J call TRBJ1-2, with 9 bases identical to TRBD1. Per germline, CDR1 SQVTM and CDR2 ANQGSEA. CDR3 length: 12 residues. V shed 6 bases, J shed 4 bases, and the junction held 3 bases outside the gene matches.

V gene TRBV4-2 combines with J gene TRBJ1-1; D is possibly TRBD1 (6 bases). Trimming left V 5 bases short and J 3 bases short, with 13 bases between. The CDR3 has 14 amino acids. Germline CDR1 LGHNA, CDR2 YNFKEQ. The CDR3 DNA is TGTGCCAGCAGCGGGGGGGGCTGGGACACTGAAGCTTTCTTT. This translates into CASSGGGWDTEAFF.

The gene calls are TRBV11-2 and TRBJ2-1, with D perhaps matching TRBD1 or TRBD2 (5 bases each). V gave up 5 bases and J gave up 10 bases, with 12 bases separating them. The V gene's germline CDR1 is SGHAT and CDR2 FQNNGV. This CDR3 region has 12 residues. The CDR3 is CASSHWRTEQFF. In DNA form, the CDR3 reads TGTGCCAGCAGCCATTGGAGGACAGAGCAGTTCTTC.

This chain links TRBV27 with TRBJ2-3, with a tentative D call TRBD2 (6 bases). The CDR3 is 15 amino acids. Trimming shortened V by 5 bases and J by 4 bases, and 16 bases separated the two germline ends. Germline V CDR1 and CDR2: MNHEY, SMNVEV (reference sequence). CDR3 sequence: CASSRGTLGADTQYF. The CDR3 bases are TGTGCCAGCAGTCGCGGGACTCTGGGGGCAGATACGCAGTATTTT.

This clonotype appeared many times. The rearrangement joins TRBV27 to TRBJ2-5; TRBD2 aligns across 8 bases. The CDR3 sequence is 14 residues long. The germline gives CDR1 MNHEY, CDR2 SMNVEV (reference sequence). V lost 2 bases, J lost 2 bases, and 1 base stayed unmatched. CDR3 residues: CASSLTSGQETQYF. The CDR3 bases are TGTGCCAGCAGTTTAACTAGCGGACAAGAGACCCAGTACTTC.

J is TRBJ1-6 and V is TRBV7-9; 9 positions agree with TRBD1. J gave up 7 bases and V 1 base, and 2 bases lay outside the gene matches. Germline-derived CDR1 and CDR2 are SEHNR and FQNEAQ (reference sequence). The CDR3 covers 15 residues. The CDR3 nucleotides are TGTGCCAGCAGCTTAGGGGACAGGGTCAATTCACCCCTCCACTTT. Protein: CASSLGDRVNSPLHF.

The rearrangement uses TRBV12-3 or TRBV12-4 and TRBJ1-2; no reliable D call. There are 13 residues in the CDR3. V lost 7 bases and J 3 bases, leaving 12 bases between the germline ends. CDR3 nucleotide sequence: TGTGCCAGCACCCGGGTCTTGTACTATGGCTACACCTTC. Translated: CASTRVLYYGYTF.

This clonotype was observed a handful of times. CDR3 sequence: CASSPHGGHSNQPQHF. In DNA, the CDR3 is TGTGCCAGCAGCCCCCACGGAGGGCATAGCAATCAGCCCCAGCATTTT. This chain uses TRBV7-2 with TRBJ1-5; D call uncertain. The CDR3 has 16 residues. The ends were cut back, 5 bases at V and 0 bases at J, with 14 bases in the middle. The germline V gene has CDR1 SGHTA and CDR2 FQGNSA. The variable domain in full, completed from reference TRBV7-2 and TRBJ1-5, reads GAGVSQSPSNKVTEKGKDVELRCDPISGHTALYWYRQSLGQGLEFLIYFQGNSAPDKSGLPSDRFSAERTGGSVSTLTIQRTQQEDSAVYLCASSPHGGHSNQPQHFGDGTRLSIL.

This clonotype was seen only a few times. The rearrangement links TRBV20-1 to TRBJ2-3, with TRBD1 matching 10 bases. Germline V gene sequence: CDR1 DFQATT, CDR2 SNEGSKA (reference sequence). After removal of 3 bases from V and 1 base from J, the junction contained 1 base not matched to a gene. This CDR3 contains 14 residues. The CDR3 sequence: CSARDRGGTDTQYF. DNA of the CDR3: TGCAGTGCTAGGGACAGGGGGGGCACAGATACGCAGTATTTT.

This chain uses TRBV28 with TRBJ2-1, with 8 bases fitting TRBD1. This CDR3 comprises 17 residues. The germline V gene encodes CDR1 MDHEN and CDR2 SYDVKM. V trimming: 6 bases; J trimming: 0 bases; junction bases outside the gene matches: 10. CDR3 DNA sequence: TGTGCCAGCAGAGGACAGGGATCGTTTAACTCCTACAATGAGCAGTTCTTC. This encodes CASRGQGSFNSYNEQFF.

DNA of the CDR3: TGTGCCAGCAGCCCCGGGGATAGTGGGTACGAGCAGTACTTC. Translated: CASSPGDSGYEQYF. V usage is TRBV9 and J usage is TRBJ2-7, with D perhaps matching TRBD2 (5 bases). CDR1 and CDR2 (germline): SGDLS, YYNGEE. The CDR3 spans 14 residues. V lost 4 bases and J 4 bases, leaving 15 bases between the germline ends.

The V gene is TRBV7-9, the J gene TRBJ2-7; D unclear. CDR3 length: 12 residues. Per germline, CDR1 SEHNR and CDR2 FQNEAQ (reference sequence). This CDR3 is CASCLMSYEQYF. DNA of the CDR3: TGTGCTAGCTGCTTAATGTCCTACGAGCAGTACTTC.

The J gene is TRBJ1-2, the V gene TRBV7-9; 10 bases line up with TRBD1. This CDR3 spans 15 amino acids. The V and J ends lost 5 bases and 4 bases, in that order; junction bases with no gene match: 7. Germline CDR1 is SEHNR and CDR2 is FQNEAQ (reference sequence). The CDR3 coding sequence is TGTGCCAGCAGCAATCCGGGACAGGGGATCTATGGCTACACCTTC. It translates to CASSNPGQGIYGYTF.